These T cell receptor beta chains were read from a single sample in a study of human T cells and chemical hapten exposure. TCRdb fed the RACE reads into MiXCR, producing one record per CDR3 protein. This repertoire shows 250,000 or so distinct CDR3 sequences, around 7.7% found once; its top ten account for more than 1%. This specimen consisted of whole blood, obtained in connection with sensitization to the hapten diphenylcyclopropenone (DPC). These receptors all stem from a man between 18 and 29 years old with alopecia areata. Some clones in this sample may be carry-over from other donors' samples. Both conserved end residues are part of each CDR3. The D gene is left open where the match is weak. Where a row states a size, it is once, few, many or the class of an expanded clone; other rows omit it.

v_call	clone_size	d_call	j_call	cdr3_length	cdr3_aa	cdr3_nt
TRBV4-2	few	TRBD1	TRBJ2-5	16	CASSQAPGQAKETQYF	TGTGCCAGCAGCCAAGCGCCGGGACAGGCGAAAGAGACCCAGTACTTC
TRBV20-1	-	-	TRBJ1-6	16	CSAIGTDHLYGSPLHF	TGCAGTGCCATCGGGACGGATCATCTATATGGTTCACCCCTCCACTTT
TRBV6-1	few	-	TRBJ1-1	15	CASSPRQALNTEAFF	TGTGCCAGCAGCCCTAGACAGGCATTGAACACTGAAGCTTTCTTT
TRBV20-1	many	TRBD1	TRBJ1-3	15	CSASDPQGAGNTIYF	TGCAGTGCTAGTGATCCGCAGGGGGCTGGAAACACCATATATTTT
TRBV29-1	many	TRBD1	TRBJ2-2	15	CSVAPTGVNTGELFF	TGCAGCGTTGCCCCGACAGGGGTTAACACCGGGGAGCTGTTTTTT
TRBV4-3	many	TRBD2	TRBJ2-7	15	CASSQERTRVDEQYF	TGCGCCAGCAGCCAAGAACGGACTAGGGTCGACGAGCAGTACTTC
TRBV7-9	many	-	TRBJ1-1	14	CASSLTERPTEAFF	TGTGCCAGCAGCCTAACCGAAAGACCCACTGAAGCTTTCTTT
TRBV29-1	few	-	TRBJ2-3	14	CSVRGASLTDTQYF	TGCAGCGTGAGAGGGGCCAGTCTCACAGATACGCAGTATTTT
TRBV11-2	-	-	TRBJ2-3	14	CASSSPGRTDTQYF	TGTGCCAGCAGCTCACCCGGACGTACAGATACGCAGTATTTT
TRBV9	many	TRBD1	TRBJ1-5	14	CASSVIGGSGPQHF	TGTGCCAGCAGCGTCATAGGGGGCTCGGGGCCCCAGCATTTT
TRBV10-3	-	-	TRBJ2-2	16	CAISESSGGGTGELFF	TGTGCCATCAGTGAGTCGAGTGGGGGCGGCACCGGGGAGCTGTTTTTT
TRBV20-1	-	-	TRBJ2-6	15	CSARDESSGANVLTF	TGCAGTGCTAGAGACGAGAGCTCTGGGGCCAACGTCCTGACTTTC
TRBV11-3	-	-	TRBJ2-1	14	CASSFGPGSNEQFF	TGTGCCAGCAGCTTTGGCCCGGGAAGCAATGAGCAGTTCTTC
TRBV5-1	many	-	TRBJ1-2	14	CASRSPGTNYGYTF	TGCGCCAGCAGATCCCCCGGGACAAACTATGGCTACACCTTC
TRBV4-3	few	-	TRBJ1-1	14	CASSQSLENTEAFF	TGCGCCAGCAGCCAATCCCTAGAAAACACTGAAGCTTTCTTT
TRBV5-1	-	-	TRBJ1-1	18	CASSSEQGRSRMNTEAFF	TGCGCCAGCAGCTCGGAGCAGGGCAGAAGCAGGATGAACACTGAAGCTTTCTTT
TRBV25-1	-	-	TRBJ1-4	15	CASKAQGQVLEKLFF	TGTGCCAGCAAGGCCCAGGGCCAGGTCCTTGAAAAACTGTTTTTT
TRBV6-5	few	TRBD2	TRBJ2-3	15	CASREAGLSGDTQYF	TGTGCCAGCAGGGAAGCGGGGCTCTCCGGGGATACGCAGTATTTT
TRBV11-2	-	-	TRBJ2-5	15	CASSLTNSDQETQYF	TGTGCCAGCAGCTTAACCAACAGCGACCAAGAGACCCAGTACTTC
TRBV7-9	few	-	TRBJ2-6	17	CASSWSSLGRLANVLTF	TGTGCCAGCAGCTGGAGCTCTCTGGGTCGTCTGGCCAACGTCCTGACTTTC
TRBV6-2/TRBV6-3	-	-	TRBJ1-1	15	CASSYRGRWNTEAFF	TGTGCCAGCAGTTACAGGGGCAGGTGGAACACTGAAGCTTTCTTT
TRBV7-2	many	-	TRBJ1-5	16	CASSHPQVVHGQPQHF	TGTGCCAGCAGCCATCCACAGGTCGTGCACGGTCAGCCCCAGCATTTT